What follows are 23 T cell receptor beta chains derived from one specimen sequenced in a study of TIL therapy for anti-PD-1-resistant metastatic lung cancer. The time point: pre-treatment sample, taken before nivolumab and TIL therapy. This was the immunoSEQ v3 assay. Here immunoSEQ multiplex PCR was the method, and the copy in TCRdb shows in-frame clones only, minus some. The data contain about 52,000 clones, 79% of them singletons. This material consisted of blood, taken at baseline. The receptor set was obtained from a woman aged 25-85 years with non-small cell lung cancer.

The CDR3 DNA reads as TGTGCCAGTAGTCCACAGGGTTCGGGGGAGCTGTTTTTT. Residues: CASSPQGSGELFF. This chain uses TRBV19 with TRBJ2-2, with a weak D call TRBD1 (6 bases). CDR1 is LNHDA, CDR2 SQIVND, per germline (reference sequence). The V end was cut by 5 bases, the J end by 8 bases, with 12 bases between. This CDR3 has 13 amino acids.

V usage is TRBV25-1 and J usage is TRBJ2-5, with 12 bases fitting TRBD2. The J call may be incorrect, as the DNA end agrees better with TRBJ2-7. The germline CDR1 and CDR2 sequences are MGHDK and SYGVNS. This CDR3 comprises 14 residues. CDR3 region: CASSDGTSGYEQYF. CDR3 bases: TGTGCCAGCAGTGATGGGACTAGCGGGTACGAGCAGTACTTC.

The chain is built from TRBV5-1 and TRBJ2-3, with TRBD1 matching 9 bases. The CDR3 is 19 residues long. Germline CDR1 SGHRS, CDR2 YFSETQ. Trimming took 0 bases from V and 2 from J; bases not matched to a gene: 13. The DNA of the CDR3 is TGCGCCAGCAGCTTGGCACAGGGGGCAGGACAGAGGTTCACAGATACGCAGTATTTT. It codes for CASSLAQGAGQRFTDTQYF.

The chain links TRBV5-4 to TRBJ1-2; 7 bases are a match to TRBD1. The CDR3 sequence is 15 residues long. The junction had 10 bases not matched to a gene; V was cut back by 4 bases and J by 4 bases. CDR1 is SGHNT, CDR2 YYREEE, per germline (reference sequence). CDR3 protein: CASSPRGALGYGYTF. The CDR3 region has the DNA TGTGCCAGCAGCCCCAGGGGGGCGCTGGGCTATGGCTACACCTTC.

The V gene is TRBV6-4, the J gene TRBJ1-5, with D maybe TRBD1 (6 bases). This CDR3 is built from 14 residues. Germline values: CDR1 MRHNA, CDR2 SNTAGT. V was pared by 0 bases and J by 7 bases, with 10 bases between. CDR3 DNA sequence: TGTGCCAGCAGTGACTCGAAGGGGGGGCAGCCCCAGCATTTT. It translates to CASSDSKGGQPQHF.

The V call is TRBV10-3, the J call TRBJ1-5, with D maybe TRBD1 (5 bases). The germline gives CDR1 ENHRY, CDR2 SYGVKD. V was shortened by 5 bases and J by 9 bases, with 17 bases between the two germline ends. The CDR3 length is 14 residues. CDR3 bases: TGTGCCATCAGTACCGGGACCCAGGATTCGCCCCAGCATTTT. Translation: CAISTGTQDSPQHF.

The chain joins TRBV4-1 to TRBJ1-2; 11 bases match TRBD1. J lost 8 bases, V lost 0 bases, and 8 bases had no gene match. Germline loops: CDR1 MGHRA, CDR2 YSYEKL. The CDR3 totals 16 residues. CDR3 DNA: TGCGCCAGCAGCCAAGAAGGGACCCGGACAGGGGGCGGCTACACCTTC. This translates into CASSQEGTRTGGGYTF.

CDR3 nucleotide sequence: TGTGCCAGCAGTGGGGGCAGGGTAGCAGATACGCAGTATTTT. Its protein is CASSGGRVADTQYF. The genes are TRBV6-1 and TRBJ2-3, with D maybe TRBD1 (5 bases). Trimming removed 4 bases at V and 4 bases at J, with 12 bases between. CDR1 and CDR2 from the germline V gene are MNHNS and SASEGT. The length of the CDR3 is 14 residues.

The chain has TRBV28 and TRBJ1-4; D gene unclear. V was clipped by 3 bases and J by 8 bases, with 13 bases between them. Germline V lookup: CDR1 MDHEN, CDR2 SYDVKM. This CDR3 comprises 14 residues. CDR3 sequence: CASSFEGNQEKLFF. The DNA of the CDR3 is TGTGCCAGCAGTTTTGAAGGGAACCAAGAAAAACTGTTTTTT.

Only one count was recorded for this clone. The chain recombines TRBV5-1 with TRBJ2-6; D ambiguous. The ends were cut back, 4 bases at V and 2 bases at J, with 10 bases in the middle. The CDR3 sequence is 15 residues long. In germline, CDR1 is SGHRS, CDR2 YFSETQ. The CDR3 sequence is CASSPSSPGANVLTF. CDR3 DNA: TGCGCCAGCAGCCCCTCGAGTCCTGGGGCCAACGTCCTGACTTTC.

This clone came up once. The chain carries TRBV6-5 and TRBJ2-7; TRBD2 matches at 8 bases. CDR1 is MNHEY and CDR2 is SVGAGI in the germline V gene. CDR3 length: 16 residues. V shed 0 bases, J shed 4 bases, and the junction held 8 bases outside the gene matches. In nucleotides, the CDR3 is TGTGCCAGCAGTTACTCGTACGTGGGACTAGGGTACGAGCAGTACTTC. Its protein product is CASSYSYVGLGYEQYF.

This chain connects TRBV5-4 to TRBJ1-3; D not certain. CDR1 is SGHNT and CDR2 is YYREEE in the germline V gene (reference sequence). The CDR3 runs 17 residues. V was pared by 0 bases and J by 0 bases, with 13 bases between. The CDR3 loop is CASSLGAGAYSGNTIYF. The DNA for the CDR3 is TGTGCCAGCAGCTTGGGGGCAGGTGCCTACTCTGGAAACACCATATATTTT.

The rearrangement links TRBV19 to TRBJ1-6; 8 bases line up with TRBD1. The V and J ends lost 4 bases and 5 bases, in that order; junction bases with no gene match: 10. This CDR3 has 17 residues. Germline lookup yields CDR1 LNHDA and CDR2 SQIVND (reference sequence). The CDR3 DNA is TGTGCCAGTAGTAAGCCCCAAGCGACAGGGGATAATTCACCCCTCCACTTT. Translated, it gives CASSKPQATGDNSPLHF.

CDR3 amino acids: CASSLPGSQPEAFF. The CDR3 region has the DNA TGTGCCAGCAGCTTGCCAGGATCGCAGCCTGAAGCTTTCTTT. The rearrangement uses TRBV5-4 and TRBJ1-1; D not resolved. Germline assignment: CDR1 SGHNT and CDR2 YYREEE (reference sequence). The CDR3 is 14 amino acids. Trimming stripped 1 base from V and 6 bases from J, with 13 bases between. Using reference TRBV5-4 and TRBJ1-1 for the parts outside the CDR3, the full variable domain is ETGVTQSPTHLIKTRGQQVTLRCSSQSGHNTVSWYQQALGQGPQFIFQYYREEENGRGNFPPRFSGLQFPNYSSELNVNALELDDSALYLCASSLPGSQPEAFFGQGTRLTVV.

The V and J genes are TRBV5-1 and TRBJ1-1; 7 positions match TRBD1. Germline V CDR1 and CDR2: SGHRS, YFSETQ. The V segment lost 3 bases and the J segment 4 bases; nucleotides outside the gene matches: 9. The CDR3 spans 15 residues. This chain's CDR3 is CASSWRDSLGTEAFF. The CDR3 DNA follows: TGCGCCAGCAGCTGGCGGGACAGCCTGGGCACTGAAGCTTTCTTT. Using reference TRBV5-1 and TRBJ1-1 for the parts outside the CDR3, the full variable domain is KAGVTQTPRYLIKTRGQQVTLSCSPISGHRSVSWYQQTPGQGLQFLFEYFSETQRNKGNFPGRFSGRQFSNSRSEMNVSTLELGDSALYLCASSWRDSLGTEAFFGQGTRLTVV.

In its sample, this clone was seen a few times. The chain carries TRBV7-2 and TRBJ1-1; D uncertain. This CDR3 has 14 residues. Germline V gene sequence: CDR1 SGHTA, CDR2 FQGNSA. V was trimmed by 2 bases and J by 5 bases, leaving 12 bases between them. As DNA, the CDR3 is TGTGCCAGCAGCTTATCGGGGTCGGGGACTGAAGCTTTCTTT. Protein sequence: CASSLSGSGTEAFF.

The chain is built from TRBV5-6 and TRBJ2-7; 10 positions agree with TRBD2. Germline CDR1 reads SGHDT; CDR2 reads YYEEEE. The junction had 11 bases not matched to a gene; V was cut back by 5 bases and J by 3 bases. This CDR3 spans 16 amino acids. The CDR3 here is CASRLFRTSGNYEQYF. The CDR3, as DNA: TGTGCCAGCAGACTCTTTAGGACTAGCGGCAACTACGAGCAGTACTTC.

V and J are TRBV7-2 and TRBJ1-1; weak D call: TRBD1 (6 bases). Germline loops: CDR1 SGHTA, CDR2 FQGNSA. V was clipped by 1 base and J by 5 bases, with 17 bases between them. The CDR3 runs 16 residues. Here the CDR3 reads CASSLVGTSQGTEAFF. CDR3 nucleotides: TGTGCCAGCAGCTTAGTAGGGACAAGCCAGGGGACTGAAGCTTTCTTT.

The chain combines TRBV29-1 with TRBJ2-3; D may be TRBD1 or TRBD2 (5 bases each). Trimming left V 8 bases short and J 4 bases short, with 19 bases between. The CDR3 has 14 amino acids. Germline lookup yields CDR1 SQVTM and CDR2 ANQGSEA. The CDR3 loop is CSFPGPALPDTQYF. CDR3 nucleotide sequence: TGCAGCTTTCCGGGACCTGCCCTACCAGATACGCAGTATTTT.

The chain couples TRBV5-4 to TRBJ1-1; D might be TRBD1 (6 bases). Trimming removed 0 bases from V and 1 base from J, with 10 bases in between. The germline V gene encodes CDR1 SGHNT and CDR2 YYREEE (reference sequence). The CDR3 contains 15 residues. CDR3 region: CASSLGAQGNTEAFF. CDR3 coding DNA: TGTGCCAGCAGCTTGGGTGCACAGGGGAACACTGAAGCTTTCTTT.

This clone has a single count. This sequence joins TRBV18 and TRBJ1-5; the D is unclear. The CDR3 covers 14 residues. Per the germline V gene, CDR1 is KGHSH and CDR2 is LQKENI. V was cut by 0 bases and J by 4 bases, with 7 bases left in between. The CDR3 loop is CASSPPSGNQPQHF. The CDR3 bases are TGTGCCAGCTCACCACCTTCTGGGAATCAGCCCCAGCATTTT.

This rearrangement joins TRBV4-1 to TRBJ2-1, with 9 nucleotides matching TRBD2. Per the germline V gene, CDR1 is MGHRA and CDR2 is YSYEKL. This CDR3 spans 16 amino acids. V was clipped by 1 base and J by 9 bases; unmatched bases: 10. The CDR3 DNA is TGCGCCAGCAGCCAAGTGTTGTTAGCGGGAGTTCTTGAGCAGTTCTTC. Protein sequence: CASSQVLLAGVLEQFF.

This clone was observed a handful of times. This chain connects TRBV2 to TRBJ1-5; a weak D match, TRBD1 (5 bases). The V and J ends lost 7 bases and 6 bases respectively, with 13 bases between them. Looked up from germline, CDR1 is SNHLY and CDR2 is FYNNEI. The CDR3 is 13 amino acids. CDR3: CASIGGAGQPQHF. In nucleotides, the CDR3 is TGTGCCAGCATTGGAGGGGCGGGTCAGCCCCAGCATTTT.